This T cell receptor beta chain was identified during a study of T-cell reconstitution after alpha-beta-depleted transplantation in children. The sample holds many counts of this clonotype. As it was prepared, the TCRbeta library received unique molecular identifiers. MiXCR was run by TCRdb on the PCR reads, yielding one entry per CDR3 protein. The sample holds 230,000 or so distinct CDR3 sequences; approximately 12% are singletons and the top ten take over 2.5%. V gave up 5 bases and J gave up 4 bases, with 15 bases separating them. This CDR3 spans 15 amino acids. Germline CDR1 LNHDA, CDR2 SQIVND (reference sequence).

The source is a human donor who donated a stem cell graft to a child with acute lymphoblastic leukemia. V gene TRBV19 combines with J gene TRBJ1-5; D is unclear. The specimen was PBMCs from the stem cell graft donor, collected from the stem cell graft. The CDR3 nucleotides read TGTGCCAGTAGTCCCGTCTCCGGGCCGAATCAGCCCCAGCATTTT. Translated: CASSPVSGPNQPQHF. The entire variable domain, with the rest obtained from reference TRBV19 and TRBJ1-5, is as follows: DGGITQSPKYLFRKEGQNVTLSCEQNLNHDAMYWYRQDPGQGLRLIYYSQIVNDFQKGDIAEGYSVSREKKESFPLTVTSAQKNPTAFYLCASSPVSGPNQPQHFGDGTRLSIL.